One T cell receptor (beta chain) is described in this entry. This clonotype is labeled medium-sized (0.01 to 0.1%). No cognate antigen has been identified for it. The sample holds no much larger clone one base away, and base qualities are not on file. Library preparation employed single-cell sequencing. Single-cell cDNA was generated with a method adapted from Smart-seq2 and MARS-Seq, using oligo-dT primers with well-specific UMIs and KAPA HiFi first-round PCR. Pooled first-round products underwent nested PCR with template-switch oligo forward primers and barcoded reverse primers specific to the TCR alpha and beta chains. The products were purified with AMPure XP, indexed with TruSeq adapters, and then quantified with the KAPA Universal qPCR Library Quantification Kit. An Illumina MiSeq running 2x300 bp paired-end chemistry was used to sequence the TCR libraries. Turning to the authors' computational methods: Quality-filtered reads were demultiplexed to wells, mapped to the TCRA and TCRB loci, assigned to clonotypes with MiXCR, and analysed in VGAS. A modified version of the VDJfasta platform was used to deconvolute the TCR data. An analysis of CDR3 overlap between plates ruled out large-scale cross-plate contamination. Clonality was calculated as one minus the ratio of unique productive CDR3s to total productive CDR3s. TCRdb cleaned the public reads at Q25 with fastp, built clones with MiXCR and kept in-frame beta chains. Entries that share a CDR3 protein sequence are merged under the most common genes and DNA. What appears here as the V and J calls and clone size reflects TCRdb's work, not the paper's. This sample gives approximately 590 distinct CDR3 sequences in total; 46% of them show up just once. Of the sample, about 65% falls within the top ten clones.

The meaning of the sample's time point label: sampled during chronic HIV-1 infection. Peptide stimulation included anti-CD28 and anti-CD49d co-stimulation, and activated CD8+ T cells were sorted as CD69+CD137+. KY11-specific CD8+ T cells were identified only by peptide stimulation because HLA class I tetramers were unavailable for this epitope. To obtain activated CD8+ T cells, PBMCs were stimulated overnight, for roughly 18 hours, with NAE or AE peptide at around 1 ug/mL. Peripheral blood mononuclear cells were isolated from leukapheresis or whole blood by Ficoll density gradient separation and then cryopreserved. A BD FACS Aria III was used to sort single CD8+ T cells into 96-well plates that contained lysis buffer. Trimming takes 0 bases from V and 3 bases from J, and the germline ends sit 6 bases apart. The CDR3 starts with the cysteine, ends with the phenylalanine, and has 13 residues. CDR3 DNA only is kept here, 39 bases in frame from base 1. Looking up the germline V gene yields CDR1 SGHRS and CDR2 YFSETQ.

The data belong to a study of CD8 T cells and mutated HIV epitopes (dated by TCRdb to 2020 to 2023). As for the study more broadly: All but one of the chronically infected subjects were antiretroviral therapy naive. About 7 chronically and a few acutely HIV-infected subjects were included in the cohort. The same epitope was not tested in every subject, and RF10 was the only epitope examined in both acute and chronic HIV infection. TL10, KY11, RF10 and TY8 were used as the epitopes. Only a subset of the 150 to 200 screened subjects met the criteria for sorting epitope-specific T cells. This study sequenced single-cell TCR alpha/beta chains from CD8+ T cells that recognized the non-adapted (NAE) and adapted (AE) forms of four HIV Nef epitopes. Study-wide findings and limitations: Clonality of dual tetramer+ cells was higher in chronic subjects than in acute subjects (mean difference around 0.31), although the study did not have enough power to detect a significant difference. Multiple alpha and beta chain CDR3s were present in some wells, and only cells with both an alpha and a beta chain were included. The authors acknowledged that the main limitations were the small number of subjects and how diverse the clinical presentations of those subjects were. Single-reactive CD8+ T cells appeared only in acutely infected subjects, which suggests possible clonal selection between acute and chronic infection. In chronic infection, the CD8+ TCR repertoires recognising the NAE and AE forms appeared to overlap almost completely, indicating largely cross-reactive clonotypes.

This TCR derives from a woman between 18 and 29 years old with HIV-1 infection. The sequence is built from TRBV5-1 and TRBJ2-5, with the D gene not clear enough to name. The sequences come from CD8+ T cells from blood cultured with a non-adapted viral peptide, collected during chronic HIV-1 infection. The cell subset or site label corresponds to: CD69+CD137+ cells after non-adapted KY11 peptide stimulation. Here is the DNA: TGCGCCAGCAGCTTGGATAACGAAGAGACCCAGTACTTC. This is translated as CASSLDNEETQYF.